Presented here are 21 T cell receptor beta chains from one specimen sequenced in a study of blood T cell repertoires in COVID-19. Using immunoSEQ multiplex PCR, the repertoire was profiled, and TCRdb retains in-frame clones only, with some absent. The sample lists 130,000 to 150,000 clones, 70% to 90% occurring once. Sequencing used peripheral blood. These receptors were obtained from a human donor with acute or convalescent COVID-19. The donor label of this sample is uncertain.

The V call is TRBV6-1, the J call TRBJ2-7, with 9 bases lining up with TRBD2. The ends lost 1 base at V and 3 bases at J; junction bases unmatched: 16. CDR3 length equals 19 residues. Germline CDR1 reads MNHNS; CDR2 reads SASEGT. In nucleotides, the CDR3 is TGTGCCAGCAGTGAAGGAGGGGGACTAGCTGACGCTACGAGCTACGAGCAGTACGTC. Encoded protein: CASSEGGGLADATSYEQYV.

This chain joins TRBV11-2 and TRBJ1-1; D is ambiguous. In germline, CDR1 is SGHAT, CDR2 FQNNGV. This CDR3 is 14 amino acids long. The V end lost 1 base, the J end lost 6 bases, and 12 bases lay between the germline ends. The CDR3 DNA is TGTGCCAGCAGCTTAGCTCGGGAAGGGCCTGAAGCTTTCTTT. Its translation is CASSLAREGPEAFF.

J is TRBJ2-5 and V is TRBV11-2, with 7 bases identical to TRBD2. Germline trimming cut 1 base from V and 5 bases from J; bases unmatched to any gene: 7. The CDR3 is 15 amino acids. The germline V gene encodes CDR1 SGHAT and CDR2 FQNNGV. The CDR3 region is CASSLVGGAGETQYF. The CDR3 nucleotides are TGTGCCAGCAGCTTAGTTGGGGGAGCGGGGGAGACCCAGTACTTC. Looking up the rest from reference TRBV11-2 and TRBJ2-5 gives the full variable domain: EAGVAQSPRYKIIEKRQSVAFWCNPISGHATLYWYQQILGQGPKLLIQFQNNGVVDDSQLPKDRFSAERLKGVDSTLKIQPAKLEDSAVYLCASSLVGGAGETQYFGPGTRLLVL.

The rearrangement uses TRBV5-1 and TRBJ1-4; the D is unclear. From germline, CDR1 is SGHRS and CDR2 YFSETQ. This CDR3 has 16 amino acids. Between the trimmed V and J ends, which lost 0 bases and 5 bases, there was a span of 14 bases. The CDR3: CASSLVAVVGNEKLFF. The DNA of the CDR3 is TGCGCCAGCAGCTTGGTAGCGGTGGTTGGAAATGAAAAACTGTTTTTT.

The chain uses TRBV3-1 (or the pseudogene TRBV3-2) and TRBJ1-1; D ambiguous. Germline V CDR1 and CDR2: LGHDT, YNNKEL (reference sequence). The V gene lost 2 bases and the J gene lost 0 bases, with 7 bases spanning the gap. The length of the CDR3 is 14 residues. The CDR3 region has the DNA TGTGCCAGCAGCCAACTAGATCTGAACACTGAAGCTTTCTTT. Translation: CASSQLDLNTEAFF.

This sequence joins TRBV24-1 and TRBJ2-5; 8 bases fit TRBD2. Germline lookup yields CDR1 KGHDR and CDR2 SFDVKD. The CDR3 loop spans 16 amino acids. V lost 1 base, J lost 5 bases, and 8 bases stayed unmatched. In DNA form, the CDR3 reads TGTGCCACCAGTGATTTAAGGGCGGGGGGCCGCGAGACCCAGTACTTC. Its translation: CATSDLRAGGRETQYF.

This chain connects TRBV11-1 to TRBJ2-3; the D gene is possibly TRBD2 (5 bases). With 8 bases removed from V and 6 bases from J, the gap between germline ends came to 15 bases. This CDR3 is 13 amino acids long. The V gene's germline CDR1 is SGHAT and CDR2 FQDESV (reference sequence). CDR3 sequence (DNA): TGTGCCAGCGAACACGAGGGATCCGATACGCAGTATTTT. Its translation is CASEHEGSDTQYF.

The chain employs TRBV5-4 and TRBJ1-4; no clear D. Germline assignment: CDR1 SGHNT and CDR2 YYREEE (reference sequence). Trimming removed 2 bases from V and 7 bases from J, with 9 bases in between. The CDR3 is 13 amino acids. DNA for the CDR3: TGTGCCAGCAGCTTCGAGCCGCTTGAAAAACTGTTTTTT. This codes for CASSFEPLEKLFF.

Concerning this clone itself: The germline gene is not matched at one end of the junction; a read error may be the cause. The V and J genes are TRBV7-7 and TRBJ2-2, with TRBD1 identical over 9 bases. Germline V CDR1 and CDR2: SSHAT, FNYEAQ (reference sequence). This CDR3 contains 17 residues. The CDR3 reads CASSPTYRGRDTGELFF. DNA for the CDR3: TGTGCTAGCAGCCCGACATACAGGGGGCGTGACACCGGGGAGCTGTTTTTT. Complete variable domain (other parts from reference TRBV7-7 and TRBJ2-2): GAGVSQSPRYKVTKRGQDVTLRCDPISSHATLYWYQQALGQGPEFLTYFNYEAQPDKSGLPSDRFSAERPEGSISTLTIQRTEQRDSAMYRCASSPTYRGRDTGELFFGEGSRLTVL.

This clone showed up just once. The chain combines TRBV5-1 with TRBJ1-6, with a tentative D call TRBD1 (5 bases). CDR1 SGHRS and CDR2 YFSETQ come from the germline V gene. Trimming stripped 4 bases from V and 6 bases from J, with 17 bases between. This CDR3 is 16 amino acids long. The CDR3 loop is CASSRSGQGGNSPLHF. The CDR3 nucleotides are TGCGCCAGCAGCCGCAGCGGGCAGGGAGGTAATTCACCCCTCCACTTT.

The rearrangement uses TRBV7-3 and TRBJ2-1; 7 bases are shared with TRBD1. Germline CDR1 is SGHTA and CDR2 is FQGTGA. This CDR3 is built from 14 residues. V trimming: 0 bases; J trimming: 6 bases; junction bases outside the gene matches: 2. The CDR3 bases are TGTGCCAGCAGCTTAACACAGGGGCTCAATGAGCAGTTCTTC. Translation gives CASSLTQGLNEQFF.

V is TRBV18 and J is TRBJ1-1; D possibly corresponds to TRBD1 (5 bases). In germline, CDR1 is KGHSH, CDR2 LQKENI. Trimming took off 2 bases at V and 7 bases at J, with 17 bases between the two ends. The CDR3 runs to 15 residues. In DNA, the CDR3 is TGTGCCAGCTCACCAGTAAGGGGATTCGCCCGTGAAGCTTTCTTT. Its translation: CASSPVRGFAREAFF.

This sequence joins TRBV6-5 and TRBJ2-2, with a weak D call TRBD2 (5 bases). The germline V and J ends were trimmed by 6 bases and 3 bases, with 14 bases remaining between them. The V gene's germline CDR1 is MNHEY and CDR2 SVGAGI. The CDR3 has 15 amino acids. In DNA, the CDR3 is TGTGCCAGCAGCCAATCGGGATTGGACACCGGGGAGCTGTTTTTT. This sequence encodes CASSQSGLDTGELFF.

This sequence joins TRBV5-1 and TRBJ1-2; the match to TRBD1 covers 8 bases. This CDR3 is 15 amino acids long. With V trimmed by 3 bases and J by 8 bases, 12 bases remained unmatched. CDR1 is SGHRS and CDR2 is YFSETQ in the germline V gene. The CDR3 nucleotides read TGCGCCAGCAGCTGGGCAGGGACAGGTCAAGAGGGCTACACCTTC. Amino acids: CASSWAGTGQEGYTF.

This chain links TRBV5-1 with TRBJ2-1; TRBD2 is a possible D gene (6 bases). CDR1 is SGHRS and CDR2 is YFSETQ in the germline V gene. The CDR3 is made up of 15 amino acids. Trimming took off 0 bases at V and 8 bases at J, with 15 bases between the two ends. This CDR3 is CASSLGPLREHEQFF. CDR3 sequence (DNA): TGCGCCAGCAGCTTGGGCCCTTTACGGGAGCATGAGCAGTTCTTC.

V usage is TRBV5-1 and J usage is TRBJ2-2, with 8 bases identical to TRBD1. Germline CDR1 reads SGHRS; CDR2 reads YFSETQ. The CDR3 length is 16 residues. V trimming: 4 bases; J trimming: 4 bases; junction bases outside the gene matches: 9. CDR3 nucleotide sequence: TGCGCCAGCAGCGCCTCCGGGACAGGAGGCACCGGGGAGCTGTTTTTT. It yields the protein CASSASGTGGTGELFF.

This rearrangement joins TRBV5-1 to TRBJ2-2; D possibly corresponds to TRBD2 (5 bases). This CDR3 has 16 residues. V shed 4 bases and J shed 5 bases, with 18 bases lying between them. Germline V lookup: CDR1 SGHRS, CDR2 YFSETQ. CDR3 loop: CASSQKGEMGTGELFF. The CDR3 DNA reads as TGCGCCAGCAGCCAGAAGGGAGAAATGGGTACCGGGGAGCTGTTTTTT.

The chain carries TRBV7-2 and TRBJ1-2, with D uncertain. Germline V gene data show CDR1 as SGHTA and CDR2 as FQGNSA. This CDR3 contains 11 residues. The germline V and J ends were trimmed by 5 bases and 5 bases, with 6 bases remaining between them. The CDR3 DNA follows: TGTGCCAGCAGCCTGCTATATGGCTACACCTTC. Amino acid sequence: CASSLLYGYTF. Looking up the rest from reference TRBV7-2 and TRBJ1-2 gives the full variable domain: GAGVSQSPSNKVTEKGKDVELRCDPISGHTALYWYRQSLGQGLEFLIYFQGNSAPDKSGLPSDRFSAERTGGSVSTLTIQRTQQEDSAVYLCASSLLYGYTFGSGTRLTVV.

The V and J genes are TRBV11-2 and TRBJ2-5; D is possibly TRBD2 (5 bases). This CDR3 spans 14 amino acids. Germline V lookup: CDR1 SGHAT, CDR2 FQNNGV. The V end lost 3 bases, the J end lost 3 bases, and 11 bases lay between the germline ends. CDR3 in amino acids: CASSFRTEKETQYF. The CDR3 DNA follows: TGTGCCAGCAGCTTCCGGACTGAGAAAGAGACCCAGTACTTC.

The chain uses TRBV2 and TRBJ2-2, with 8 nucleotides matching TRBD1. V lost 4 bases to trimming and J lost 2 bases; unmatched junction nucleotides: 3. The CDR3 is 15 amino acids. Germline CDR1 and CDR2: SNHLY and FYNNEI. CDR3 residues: CASSVQGVNTGELFF. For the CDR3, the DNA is TGTGCCAGCAGTGTACAGGGGGTAAACACCGGGGAGCTGTTTTTT.

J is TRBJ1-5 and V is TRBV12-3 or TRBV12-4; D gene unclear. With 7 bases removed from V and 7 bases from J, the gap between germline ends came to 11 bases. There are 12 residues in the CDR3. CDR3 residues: CASTGDAQPQHF. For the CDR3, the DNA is TGTGCCAGCACGGGTGATGCCCAGCCCCAGCATTTT.